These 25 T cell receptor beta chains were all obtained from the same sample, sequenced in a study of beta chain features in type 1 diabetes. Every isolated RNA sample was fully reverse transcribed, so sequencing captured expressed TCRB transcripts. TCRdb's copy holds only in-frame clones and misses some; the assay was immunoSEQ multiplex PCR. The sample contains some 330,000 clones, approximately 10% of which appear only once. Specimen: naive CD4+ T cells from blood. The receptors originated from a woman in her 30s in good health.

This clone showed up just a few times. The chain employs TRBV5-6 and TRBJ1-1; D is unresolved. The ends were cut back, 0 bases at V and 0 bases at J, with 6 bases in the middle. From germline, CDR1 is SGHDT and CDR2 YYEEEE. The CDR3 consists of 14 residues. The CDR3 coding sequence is TGTGCCAGCAGCTTGGGCAGATTGAACACTGAAGCTTTCTTT. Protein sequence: CASSLGRLNTEAFF.

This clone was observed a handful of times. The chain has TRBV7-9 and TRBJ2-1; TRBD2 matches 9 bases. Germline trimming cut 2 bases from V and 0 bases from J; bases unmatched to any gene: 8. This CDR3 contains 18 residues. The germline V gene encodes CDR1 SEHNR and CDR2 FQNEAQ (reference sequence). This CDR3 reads CASSLKAGGQSSYNEQFF. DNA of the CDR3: TGTGCCAGCAGCTTAAAAGCGGGAGGTCAGAGCTCCTACAATGAGCAGTTCTTC.

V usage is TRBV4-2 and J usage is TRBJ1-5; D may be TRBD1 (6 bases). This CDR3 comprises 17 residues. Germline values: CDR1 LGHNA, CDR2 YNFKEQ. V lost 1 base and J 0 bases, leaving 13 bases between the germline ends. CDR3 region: CASSQGGRGRSNQPQHF. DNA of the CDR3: TGTGCCAGCAGCCAAGGCGGCAGGGGCCGTAGCAATCAGCCCCAGCATTTT.

CDR3 DNA sequence: TGTGCCAGTAGTACGGGATTTGGAGGAGACCTAATGGGGGAGCAGTTCTTC. Its translation: CASSTGFGGDLMGEQFF. The chain is built from TRBV19 and TRBJ2-1, with D maybe TRBD2 (5 bases). Trimming pared 4 bases from V and 10 bases from J, leaving 26 bases between. The CDR3 spans 17 residues. Germline V gives CDR1 LNHDA, CDR2 SQIVND (reference sequence).

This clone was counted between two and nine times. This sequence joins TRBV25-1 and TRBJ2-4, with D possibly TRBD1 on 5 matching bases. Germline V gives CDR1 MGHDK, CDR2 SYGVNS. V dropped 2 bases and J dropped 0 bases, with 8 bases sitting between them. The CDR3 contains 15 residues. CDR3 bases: TGTGCCAGCAGTGAAATGACAGAAGCCAAAAACATTCAGTACTTC. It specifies CASSEMTEAKNIQYF.

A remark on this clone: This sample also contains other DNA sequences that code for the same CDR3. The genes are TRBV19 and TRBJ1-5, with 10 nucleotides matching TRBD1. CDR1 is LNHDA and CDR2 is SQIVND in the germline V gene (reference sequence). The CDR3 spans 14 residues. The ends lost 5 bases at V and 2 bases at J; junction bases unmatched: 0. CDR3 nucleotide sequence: TGTGCCAGTAGTGGGACAGGGGGCAATCAGCCCCAGCATTTT. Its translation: CASSGTGGNQPQHF.

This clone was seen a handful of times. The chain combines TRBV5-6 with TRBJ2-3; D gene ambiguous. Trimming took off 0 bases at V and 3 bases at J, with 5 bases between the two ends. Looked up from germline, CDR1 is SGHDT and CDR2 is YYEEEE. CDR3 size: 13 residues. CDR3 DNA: TGTGCCAGCAGCTTGGGCCAGACAGATACGCAGTATTTT. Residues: CASSLGQTDTQYF.

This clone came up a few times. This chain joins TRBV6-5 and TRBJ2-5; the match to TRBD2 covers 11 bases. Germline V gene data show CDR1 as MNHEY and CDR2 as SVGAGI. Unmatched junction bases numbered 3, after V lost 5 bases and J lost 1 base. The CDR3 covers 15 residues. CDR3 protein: CASSQGTSGQETQYF. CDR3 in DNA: TGTGCCAGCAGTCAGGGGACTAGCGGCCAAGAGACCCAGTACTTC.

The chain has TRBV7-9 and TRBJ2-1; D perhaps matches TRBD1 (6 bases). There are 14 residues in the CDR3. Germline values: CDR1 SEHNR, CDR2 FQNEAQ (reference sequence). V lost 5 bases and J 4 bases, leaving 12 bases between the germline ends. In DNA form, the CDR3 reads TGTGCCAGCAGCATACAGGGTCCTTACAATGAGCAGTTCTTC. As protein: CASSIQGPYNEQFF.

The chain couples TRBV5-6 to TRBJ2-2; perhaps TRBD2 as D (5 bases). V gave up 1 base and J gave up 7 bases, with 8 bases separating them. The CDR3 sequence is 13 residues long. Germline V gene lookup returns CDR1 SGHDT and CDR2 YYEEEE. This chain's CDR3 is CASSLRGIGELFF. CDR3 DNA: TGTGCCAGCAGCTTGCGGGGTATCGGGGAGCTGTTTTTT.

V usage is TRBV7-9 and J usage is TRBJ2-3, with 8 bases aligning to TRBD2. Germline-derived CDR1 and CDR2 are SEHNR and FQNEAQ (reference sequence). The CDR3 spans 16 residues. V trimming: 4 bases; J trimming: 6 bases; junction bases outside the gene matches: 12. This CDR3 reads CASSSRLASLPDTQYF. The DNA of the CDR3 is TGTGCCAGCAGCTCTCGACTAGCGTCTCTACCCGATACGCAGTATTTT. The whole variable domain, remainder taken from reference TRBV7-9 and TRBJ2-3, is DTGVSQNPRHKITKRGQNVTFRCDPISEHNRLYWYRQTLGQGPEFLTYFQNEAQLEKSRLLSDRFSAERPKGSFSTLEIQRTEQGDSAMYLCASSSRLASLPDTQYFGPGTRLTVL.

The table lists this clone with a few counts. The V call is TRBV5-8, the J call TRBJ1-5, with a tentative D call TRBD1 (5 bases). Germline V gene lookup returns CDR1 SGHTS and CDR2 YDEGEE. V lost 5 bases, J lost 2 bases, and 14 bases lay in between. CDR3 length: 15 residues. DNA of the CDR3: TGTGCCAGCAGGTTACAAGGGGTAGGCAATCAGCCCCAGCATTTT. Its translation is CASRLQGVGNQPQHF.

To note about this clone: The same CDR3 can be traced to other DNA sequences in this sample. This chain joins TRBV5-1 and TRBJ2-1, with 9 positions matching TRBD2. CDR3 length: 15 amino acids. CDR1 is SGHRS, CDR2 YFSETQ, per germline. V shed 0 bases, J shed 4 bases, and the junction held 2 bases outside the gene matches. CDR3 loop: CASSLGAGGYNEQFF. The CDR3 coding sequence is TGCGCCAGCAGCTTGGGGGCGGGAGGGTACAATGAGCAGTTCTTC.

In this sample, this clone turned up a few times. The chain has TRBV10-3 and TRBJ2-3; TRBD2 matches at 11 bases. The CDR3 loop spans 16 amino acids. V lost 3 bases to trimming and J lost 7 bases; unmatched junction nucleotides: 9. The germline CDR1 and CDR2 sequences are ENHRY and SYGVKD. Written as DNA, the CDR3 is TGTGCCATCAGTGACTCGACTAGCGGGAATGGAAATACGCAGTATTTT. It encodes CAISDSTSGNGNTQYF.

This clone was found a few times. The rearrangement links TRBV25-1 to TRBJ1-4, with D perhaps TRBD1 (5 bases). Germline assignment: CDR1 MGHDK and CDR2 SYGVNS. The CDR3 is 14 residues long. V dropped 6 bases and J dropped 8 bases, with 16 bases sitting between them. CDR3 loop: CASSPHRSGEKLFF. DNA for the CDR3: TGTGCCAGCAGCCCCCACAGGAGCGGGGAAAAACTGTTTTTT.

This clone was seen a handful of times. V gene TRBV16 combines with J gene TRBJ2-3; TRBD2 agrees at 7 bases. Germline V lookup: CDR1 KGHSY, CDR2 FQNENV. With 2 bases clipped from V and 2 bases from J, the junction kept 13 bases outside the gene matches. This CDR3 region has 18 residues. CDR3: CASSQRSALAGYTDTQYF. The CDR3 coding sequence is TGTGCCAGCAGCCAACGTTCGGCATTAGCGGGTTACACAGATACGCAGTATTTT.

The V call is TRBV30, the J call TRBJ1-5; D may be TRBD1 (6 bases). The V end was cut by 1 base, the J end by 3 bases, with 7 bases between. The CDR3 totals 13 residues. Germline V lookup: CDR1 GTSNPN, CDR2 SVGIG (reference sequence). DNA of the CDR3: TGTGCCTGGAGTGGGACAGTCAATCAGCCCCAGCATTTT. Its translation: CAWSGTVNQPQHF.

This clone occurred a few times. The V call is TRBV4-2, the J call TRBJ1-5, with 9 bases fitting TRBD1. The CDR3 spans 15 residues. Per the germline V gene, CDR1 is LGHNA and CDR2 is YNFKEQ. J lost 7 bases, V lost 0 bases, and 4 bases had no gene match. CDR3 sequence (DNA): TGTGCCAGCAGCCAAGACAGACAGGGGGGACAGCCCCAGCATTTT. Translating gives CASSQDRQGGQPQHF.

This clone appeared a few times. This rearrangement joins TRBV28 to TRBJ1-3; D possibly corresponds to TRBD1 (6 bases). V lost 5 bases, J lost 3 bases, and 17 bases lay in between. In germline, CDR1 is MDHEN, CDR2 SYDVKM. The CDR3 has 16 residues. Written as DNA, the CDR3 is TGTGCCAGCAGTCCCCCGGACAGAGCCTTTGGAAACACCATATATTTT. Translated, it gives CASSPPDRAFGNTIYF. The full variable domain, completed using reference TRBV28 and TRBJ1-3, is DVKVTQSSRYLVKRTGEKVFLECVQDMDHENMFWYRQDPGLGLRLIYFSYDVKMKEKGDIPEGYSVSREKKERFSLILESASTNQTSMYLCASSPPDRAFGNTIYFGEGSWLTVV.

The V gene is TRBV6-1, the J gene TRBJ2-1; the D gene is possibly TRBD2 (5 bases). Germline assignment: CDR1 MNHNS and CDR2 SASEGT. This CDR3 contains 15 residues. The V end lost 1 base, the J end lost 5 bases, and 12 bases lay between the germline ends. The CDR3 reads CASSEGVSADNEQFF. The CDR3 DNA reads TGTGCCAGCAGTGAAGGAGTTAGCGCCGACAATGAGCAGTTCTTC.

The CDR3 DNA reads TGTGCCAGCAGCGCCCCCCCGGCGGCGGGGGCGCAGACCCAGTACTTC. Its translation: CASSAPPAAGAQTQYF. This sequence joins TRBV5-4 and TRBJ2-5; weak D call: TRBD2 (7 bases). CDR3 size: 16 residues. V was clipped by 4 bases and J by 6 bases, with 22 bases between them. Germline V gene lookup returns CDR1 SGHNT and CDR2 YYREEE (reference sequence).

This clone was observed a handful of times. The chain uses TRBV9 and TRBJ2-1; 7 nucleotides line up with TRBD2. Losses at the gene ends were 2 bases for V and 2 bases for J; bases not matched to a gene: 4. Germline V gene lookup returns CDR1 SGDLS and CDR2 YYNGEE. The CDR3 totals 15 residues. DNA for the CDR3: TGTGCCAGCAGCGTTTCTAGCGGAGCCTACAATGAGCAGTTCTTC. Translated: CASSVSSGAYNEQFF.

CDR3: CASSAGQANTGELFF. In nucleotides, the CDR3 is TGTGCCAGCAGTGCGGGACAGGCAAACACCGGGGAGCTGTTTTTT. V and J are TRBV2 and TRBJ2-2; 8 bases map to TRBD1. Germline V gene data show CDR1 as SNHLY and CDR2 as FYNNEI. The CDR3 is 15 residues long. V lost 4 bases, J lost 2 bases, and 3 bases stayed unmatched.

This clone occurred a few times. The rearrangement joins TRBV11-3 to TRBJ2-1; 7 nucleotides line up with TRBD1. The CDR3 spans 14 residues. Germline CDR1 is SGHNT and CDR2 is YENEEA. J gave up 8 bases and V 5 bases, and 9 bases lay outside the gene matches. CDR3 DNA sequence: TGTGCCAGCAGCCCGGGTCAGGGGGTCTATGAGCAGTTCTTC. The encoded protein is CASSPGQGVYEQFF.

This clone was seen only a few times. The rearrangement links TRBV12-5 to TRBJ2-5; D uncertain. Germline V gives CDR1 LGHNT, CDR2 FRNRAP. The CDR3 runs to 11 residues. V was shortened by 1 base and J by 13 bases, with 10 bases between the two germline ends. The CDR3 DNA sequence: TGTGCTAGTGGTTTGGCCACTACTCTGTACTTC. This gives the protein CASGLATTLYF.